This T cell receptor (beta chain) was recovered during a study of early T cells in non-severe SARS-CoV-2 infection. Study-level background: Chains from this unsorted whole-blood bulk RNA could not be paired.

Overall study results and limits: In VDJdb matching, anti-spike CD8 responses were favored while private and CD4 specificities went missing.

This CDR3 contains 17 residues. V lost 3 bases, J lost 3 bases, and 17 bases lay in between. Germline CDR1 and CDR2: SNHLY and FYNNEI. Separate cDNA molecules each had unique molecular identifiers attached to them. TCRdb independently ran MiXCR on the 5' RACE reads; one entry per CDR3 protein. The sample consists of about 50,000 distinct CDR3 sequences, 7.5% to 10% of them appearing once. This clonotype was counted only a few times. Its cognate antigen is unknown. Sequencing was performed on whole blood. The receptor comes from an adult who was a healthcare worker with PCR-confirmed SARS-CoV-2 infection or an uninfected control (not recorded which). V gene TRBV2 combines with J gene TRBJ2-2; D perhaps matches TRBD2 (5 bases). The CDR3 region is CASSESRAGSYTGELFF. The CDR3 region has the DNA TGTGCCAGCAGTGAGTCGCGGGCTGGATCTTACACCGGGGAGCTGTTTTTT.